This T cell receptor (beta chain) was retrieved from a study of siplizumab effects on memory and regulatory T cells. Findings and limits, study-wide: Mappable alloreactive CD4+ clones were on average about 62% Treg-derived with siplizumab, around 30% in controls. Suppressive function of proliferating Tregs from siplizumab cultures was not confirmed. Alloreactive sequences tracing back to unstimulated CD4+ memory cells were significantly reduced by siplizumab. Naive T cells appeared more diverse than memory cells and seemed to be major alloresponse contributors.

Comment on this clone: Its antigen is undetermined.

The method was immunoSEQ multiplex PCR; TCRdb's version includes in-frame clones alone and lacks a portion of them. The sample consists of roughly 100,000 clones, roughly 93% of them appearing once. This CDR3 has 14 residues. Germline CDR1 is SGHRS and CDR2 is YFSETQ. V was cut by 0 bases and J by 1 base, with 7 bases left in between. The chain employs TRBV5-1 and TRBJ1-1; D gene ambiguous. Sequencing used CD8+ T cells sorted from blood. This TCR was sampled from a human donor in good health. The CDR3 sequence is CASSLDPGNTEAFF. CDR3 sequence (DNA): TGCGCCAGCAGCTTGGATCCAGGGAACACTGAAGCTTTCTTT. Looking up the rest from reference TRBV5-1 and TRBJ1-1 gives the full variable domain: KAGVTQTPRYLIKTRGQQVTLSCSPISGHRSVSWYQQTPGQGLQFLFEYFSETQRNKGNFPGRFSGRQFSNSRSEMNVSTLELGDSALYLCASSLDPGNTEAFFGQGTRLTVV.